One and the same sample provided the 19 T cell receptor beta chains below, sequenced in a study of blood T cell repertoires in COVID-19. Assay: immunoSEQ multiplex PCR; the TCRdb copy retains only in-frame clones and omits some. The table shows roughly 480,000 clones, with roughly 89% occurring only once. Material for sequencing was peripheral blood. These receptors came from a young man with COVID-19, enrolled during active disease.

This clone was detected only a few times. The genes are TRBV7-9 and TRBJ1-2; D call uncertain. CDR1 is SEHNR and CDR2 is FQNEAQ in the germline V gene (reference sequence). V dropped 5 bases and J dropped 8 bases, with 6 bases sitting between them. This CDR3 spans 10 amino acids. CDR3 DNA sequence: TGTGCCAGCAGCCCGGGGGGCTACACCTTC. This sequence encodes CASSPGGYTF.

The V gene is TRBV2, the J gene TRBJ2-7; the D gene is possibly TRBD2 (5 bases). Trimming stripped 2 bases from V and 4 bases from J, with 15 bases between. Germline loops: CDR1 SNHLY, CDR2 FYNNEI. This CDR3 region has 15 residues. The CDR3 DNA is TGTGCCAGCAGTGAATGGGGAGAACACACTTACGAGCAGTACTTC. It yields the protein CASSEWGEHTYEQYF.

The rearrangement links TRBV19 to TRBJ1-2, with 10 bases identical to TRBD1. J gave up 8 bases and V 5 bases, and 11 bases lay outside the gene matches. The CDR3 has 15 amino acids. Germline loops: CDR1 LNHDA, CDR2 SQIVND (reference sequence). The CDR3 DNA follows: TGTGCCAGTAGTCCCCGACAGGGGGCGTCTCGGGGCTACACCTTC. As protein: CASSPRQGASRGYTF.

This sequence joins TRBV3-1 (or the pseudogene TRBV3-2) and TRBJ2-2; the match to TRBD1 covers 10 bases. Looked up from germline, CDR1 is LGHDT and CDR2 is YNNKEL (reference sequence). V lost 3 bases to trimming and J lost 5 bases; unmatched junction nucleotides: 6. The CDR3 totals 16 residues. CDR3 amino acids: CASSHFGTGVTGELFF. Here the CDR3 DNA reads TGTGCCAGCAGCCATTTCGGGACAGGGGTAACCGGGGAGCTGTTTTTT.

The rearrangement joins TRBV18 to TRBJ2-7; 8 bases are a match to TRBD1. Germline trimming cut 3 bases from V and 1 base from J; bases unmatched to any gene: 5. The CDR3 contains 15 residues. Germline CDR1 reads KGHSH; CDR2 reads LQKENI. The DNA for the CDR3 is TGTGCCAGCTCACCGCTGGACAGGGTATCCTACGAGCAGTACTTC. Translated: CASSPLDRVSYEQYF. The entire variable domain, with the rest obtained from reference TRBV18 and TRBJ2-7, is as follows: NAGVMQNPRHLVRRRGQEARLRCSPMKGHSHVYWYRQLPEEGLKFMVYLQKENIIDESGMPKERFSAEFPKEGPSILRIQQVVRGDSAAYFCASSPLDRVSYEQYFGPGTRLTVT.

This rearrangement joins TRBV7-9 to TRBJ2-2; D might be TRBD2 (7 bases). The length of the CDR3 is 15 residues. Germline CDR1 reads SEHNR; CDR2 reads FQNEAQ (reference sequence). V dropped 5 bases and J dropped 4 bases, with 14 bases sitting between them. The CDR3 coding sequence is TGTGCCAGCAGCCCCCCGGGGGGCGGCACCGGGGAGCTGTTTTTT. Amino acid sequence: CASSPPGGGTGELFF.

This CDR3 reads CASSLQGLEYNEQFF. The CDR3 coding sequence is TGCGCCAGCAGCTTACAGGGGTTAGAGTACAATGAGCAGTTCTTC. The rearrangement links TRBV5-1 to TRBJ2-1; 7 nucleotides align to TRBD1. The CDR3 spans 15 residues. Per the germline V gene, CDR1 is SGHRS and CDR2 is YFSETQ. V gave up 2 bases and J gave up 4 bases; unmatched junction bases: 6. Drawing the rest from reference TRBV5-1 and TRBJ2-1, the complete variable domain is KAGVTQTPRYLIKTRGQQVTLSCSPISGHRSVSWYQQTPGQGLQFLFEYFSETQRNKGNFPGRFSGRQFSNSRSEMNVSTLELGDSALYLCASSLQGLEYNEQFFGPGTRLTVL.

This clone showed up just once. The chain uses TRBV12-3 or TRBV12-4 and TRBJ2-3; no clear D gene. Trimming took off 10 bases at V and 6 bases at J, with 14 bases between the two ends. The CDR3 totals 12 residues. The CDR3 DNA reads TGTGCCACCACTCACGTTGAGGATACGCAGTATTTT. This translates into CATTHVEDTQYF.

Note on this clone: The same CDR3 can be traced to other DNA sequences in this sample. This CDR3 reads CAWSAGLAGVETQYF. The CDR3 DNA reads as TGTGCCTGGAGTGCCGGACTAGCGGGAGTAGAGACCCAGTACTTC. The chain employs TRBV30 and TRBJ2-5; 13 nucleotides match TRBD2. V was pared by 1 base and J by 4 bases, with 3 bases of the junction left unmatched. Germline values: CDR1 GTSNPN, CDR2 SVGIG (reference sequence). CDR3 length equals 15 residues.

J is TRBJ1-5 and V is TRBV25-1; D gene ambiguous. Trimming cost V 5 bases and J 2 bases, with 13 bases left between them. This CDR3 region has 15 residues. Germline lookup yields CDR1 MGHDK and CDR2 SYGVNS. The CDR3 DNA follows: TGTGCCAGCAGTCAAACGGGATATGGCAATCAGCCCCAGCATTTT. This sequence encodes CASSQTGYGNQPQHF.

J is TRBJ2-2 and V is TRBV5-1, with D perhaps matching TRBD2 (6 bases). Germline CDR1 reads SGHRS; CDR2 reads YFSETQ. Trimming removed 2 bases at V and 2 bases at J, with 13 bases between. This CDR3 is built from 16 residues. CDR3 in amino acids: CASSLRTIQNTGELFF. In nucleotides, the CDR3 is TGCGCCAGCAGCTTACGGACTATCCAAAACACCGGGGAGCTGTTTTTT.

The rearrangement uses TRBV15 and TRBJ2-7, with a weak D call TRBD1 (6 bases). Germline V CDR1 and CDR2: LNHNV, YYDKDF (reference sequence). CDR3 size: 13 residues. The V end was cut by 1 base, the J end by 6 bases, with 10 bases between. CDR3 in amino acids: CATSRATGSEQYF. As DNA, the CDR3 is TGTGCCACCAGCAGAGCAACAGGGTCCGAGCAGTACTTC.

This clone was seen just once. The CDR3 DNA reads as TGTGCCAGCAGCCAAGGCGTCCCGGGACAGAATAATCAGCCCCAGCATTTT. Translation: CASSQGVPGQNNQPQHF. J is TRBJ1-5 and V is TRBV3-1 (or the pseudogene TRBV3-2), with 7 bases that match TRBD1. With V trimmed by 1 base and J by 4 bases, 10 bases remained unmatched. Looked up from germline, CDR1 is LGHDT and CDR2 is YNNKEL (reference sequence). CDR3 size: 17 residues.

V is TRBV6-5 and J is TRBJ2-7, with D perhaps TRBD1 (5 bases). CDR3 length: 13 residues. V was pared by 2 bases and J by 3 bases, with 8 bases between. Looked up from germline, CDR1 is MNHEY and CDR2 is SVGAGI. This CDR3 is CASSYPGNYEQYF. CDR3 coding DNA: TGTGCCAGCAGTTACCCAGGGAACTACGAGCAGTACTTC.

Only one count was recorded for this clone. The CDR3 sequence: CASSLGGAGYGYTF. In nucleotides, the CDR3 is TGTGCCAGCAGCCTAGGGGGCGCGGGATATGGCTACACCTTC. This chain joins TRBV7-8 and TRBJ1-2; 7 nucleotides align to TRBD1. Germline V gene data show CDR1 as SGHVS and CDR2 as FQNEAQ. The CDR3 is 14 residues long. V trimming: 5 bases; J trimming: 5 bases; junction bases outside the gene matches: 8.

The chain uses TRBV6-5 and TRBJ2-7, with 10 bases matching TRBD2. The germline V gene encodes CDR1 MNHEY and CDR2 SVGAGI. CDR3 length: 14 amino acids. V shed 5 bases and J 7 bases; nucleotides not matched to a gene: 8. The CDR3 reads CASSRASGSGEQYF. Here the CDR3 DNA reads TGTGCCAGCAGTAGGGCTAGCGGGAGCGGGGAGCAGTACTTC.

The genes are TRBV30 and TRBJ2-7; TRBD1 matches at 10 bases. This CDR3 spans 13 amino acids. Germline V gene lookup returns CDR1 GTSNPN and CDR2 SVGIG (reference sequence). V lost 3 bases to trimming and J lost 5 bases; unmatched junction nucleotides: 4. The CDR3 sequence is CAWSPGTGDEQYF. The DNA of the CDR3 is TGTGCCTGGAGCCCCGGGACAGGGGACGAGCAGTACTTC. Filled out from reference TRBV30 and TRBJ2-7, the complete variable domain reads SQTIHQWPATLVQPVGSPLSLECTVEGTSNPNLYWYRQAAGRGLQLLFYSVGIGQISSEVPQNLSASRPQDRQFILSSKKLLLSDSGFYLCAWSPGTGDEQYFGPGTRLTVT.

The sample holds a few counts of this clone. The chain couples TRBV16 to TRBJ1-2; D unclear. Trimming cost V 4 bases and J 6 bases, with 21 bases left between them. Germline-derived CDR1 and CDR2 are KGHSY and FQNENV. The CDR3 covers 16 residues. CDR3 in amino acids: CASSPETIEVSNGYTF. Written as DNA, the CDR3 is TGTGCCAGCAGCCCCGAGACTATTGAGGTATCTAATGGCTACACCTTC.

The chain joins TRBV5-1 to TRBJ1-4, with a possible D match to TRBD1 (6 bases). Germline values: CDR1 SGHRS, CDR2 YFSETQ. CDR3 length: 15 amino acids. The V gene lost 4 bases and the J gene lost 5 bases, with 15 bases spanning the gap. The CDR3, as DNA: TGCGCCAGCAGCCCGGGGGGGGCATGGAATGAAAAACTGTTTTTT. Translating gives CASSPGGAWNEKLFF.